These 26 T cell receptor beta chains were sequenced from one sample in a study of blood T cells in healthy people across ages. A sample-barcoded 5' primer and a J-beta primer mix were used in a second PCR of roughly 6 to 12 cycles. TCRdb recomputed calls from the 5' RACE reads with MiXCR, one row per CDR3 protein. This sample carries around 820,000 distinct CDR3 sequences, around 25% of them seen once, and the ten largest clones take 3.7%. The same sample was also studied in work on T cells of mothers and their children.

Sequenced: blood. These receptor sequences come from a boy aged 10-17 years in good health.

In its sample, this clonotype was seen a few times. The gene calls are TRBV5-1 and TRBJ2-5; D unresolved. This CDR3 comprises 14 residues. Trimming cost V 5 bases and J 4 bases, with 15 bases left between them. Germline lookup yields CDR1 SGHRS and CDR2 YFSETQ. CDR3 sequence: CASSLIGPPETQYF. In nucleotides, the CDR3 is TGCGCCAGCAGTCTGATCGGCCCTCCAGAGACCCAGTACTTC.

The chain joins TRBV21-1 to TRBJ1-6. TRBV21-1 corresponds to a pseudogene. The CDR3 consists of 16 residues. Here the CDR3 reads CASSKAQGYDNPPLHF. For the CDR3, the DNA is TGTGCCAGCAGCAAAGCGCAGGGTTATGATAATCCACCCCTCCACTTT.

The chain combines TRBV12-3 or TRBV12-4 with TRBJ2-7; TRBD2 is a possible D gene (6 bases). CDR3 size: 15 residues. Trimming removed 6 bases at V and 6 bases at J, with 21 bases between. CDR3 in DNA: TGTGCCAGCAGCCCCACTAGCTGGAGAGACTTCGAGCAGTACGTC. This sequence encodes CASSPTSWRDFEQYV.

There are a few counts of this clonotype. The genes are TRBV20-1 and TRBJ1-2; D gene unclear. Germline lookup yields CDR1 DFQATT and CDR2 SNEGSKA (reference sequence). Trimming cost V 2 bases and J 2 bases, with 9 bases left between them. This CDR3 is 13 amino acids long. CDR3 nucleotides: TGCAGTGCTAGAATACCGGGCAACTATGGCTACACCTTC. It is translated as CSARIPGNYGYTF.

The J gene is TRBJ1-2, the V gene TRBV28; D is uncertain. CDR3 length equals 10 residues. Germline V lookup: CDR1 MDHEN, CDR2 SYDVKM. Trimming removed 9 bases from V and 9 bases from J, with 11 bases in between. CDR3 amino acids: CASSGPRYTF. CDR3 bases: TGTGCCAGTTCGGGCCCTCGCTACACCTTC.

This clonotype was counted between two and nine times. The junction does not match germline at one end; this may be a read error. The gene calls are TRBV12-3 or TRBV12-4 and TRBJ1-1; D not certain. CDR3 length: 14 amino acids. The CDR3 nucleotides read TGTGCCAGCAGTCCCGAGGTAATCGGAACTGAAGCTCTCTTT. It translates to CASSPEVIGTEALF.

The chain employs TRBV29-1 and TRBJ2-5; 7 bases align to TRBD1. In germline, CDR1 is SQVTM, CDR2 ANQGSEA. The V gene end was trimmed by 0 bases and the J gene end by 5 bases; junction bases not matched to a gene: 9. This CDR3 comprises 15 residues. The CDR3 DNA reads TGCAGCGTTGAAGACCAGACAGGGCCTATGGAGACCCAGTACTTC. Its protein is CSVEDQTGPMETQYF.

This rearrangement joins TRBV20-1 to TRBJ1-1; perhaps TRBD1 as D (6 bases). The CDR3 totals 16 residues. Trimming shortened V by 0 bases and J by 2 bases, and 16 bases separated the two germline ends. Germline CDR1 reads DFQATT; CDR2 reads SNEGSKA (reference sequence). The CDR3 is CSARDSAAGVNTEAFF. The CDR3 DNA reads TGCAGTGCTAGAGATTCGGCGGCAGGGGTAAACACTGAAGCTTTCTTT.

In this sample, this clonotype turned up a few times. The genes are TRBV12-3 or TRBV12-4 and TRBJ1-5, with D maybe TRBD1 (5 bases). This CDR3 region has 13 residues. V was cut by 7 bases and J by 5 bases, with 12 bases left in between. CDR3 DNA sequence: TGTGCCAGCACCACCAGAGGGGATCAGCCCCAGCATTTT. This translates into CASTTRGDQPQHF.

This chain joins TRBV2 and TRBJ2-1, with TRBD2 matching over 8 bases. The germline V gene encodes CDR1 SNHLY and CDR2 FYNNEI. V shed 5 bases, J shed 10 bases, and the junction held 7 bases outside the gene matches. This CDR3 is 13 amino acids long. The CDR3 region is CASSRLAGGEQFF. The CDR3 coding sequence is TGTGCCAGCAGTAGGCTAGCGGGCGGGGAGCAGTTCTTC.

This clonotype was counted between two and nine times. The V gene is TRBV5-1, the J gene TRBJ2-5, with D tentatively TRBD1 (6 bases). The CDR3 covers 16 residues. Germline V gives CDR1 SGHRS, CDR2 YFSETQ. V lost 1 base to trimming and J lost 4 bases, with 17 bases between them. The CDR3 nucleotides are TGCGCCAGCAGCTTGAGGCCAGGGGATCTCGGAGAGACCCAGTACTTC. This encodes CASSLRPGDLGETQYF.

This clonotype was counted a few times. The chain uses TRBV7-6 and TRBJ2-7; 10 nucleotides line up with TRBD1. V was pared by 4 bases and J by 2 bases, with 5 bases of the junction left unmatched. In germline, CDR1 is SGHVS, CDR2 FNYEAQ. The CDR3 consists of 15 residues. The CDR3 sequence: CASSSRDRGAYEQYF. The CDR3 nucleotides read TGTGCCAGCAGCTCCCGGGACAGGGGAGCCTACGAGCAGTACTTC.

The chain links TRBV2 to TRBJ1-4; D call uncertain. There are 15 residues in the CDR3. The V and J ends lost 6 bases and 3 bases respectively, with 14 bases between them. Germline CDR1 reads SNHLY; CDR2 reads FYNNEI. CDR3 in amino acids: CASRLVAASNEKLFF. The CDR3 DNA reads TGTGCCAGCAGACTTGTGGCGGCTTCTAATGAAAAACTGTTTTTT.

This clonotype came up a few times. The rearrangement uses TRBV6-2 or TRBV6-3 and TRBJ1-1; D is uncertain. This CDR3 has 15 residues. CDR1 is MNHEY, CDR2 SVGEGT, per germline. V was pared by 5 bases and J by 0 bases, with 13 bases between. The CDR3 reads CASSRPTRVNTEAFF. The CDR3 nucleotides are TGTGCCAGCAGTCGCCCGACACGTGTGAACACTGAAGCTTTCTTT.

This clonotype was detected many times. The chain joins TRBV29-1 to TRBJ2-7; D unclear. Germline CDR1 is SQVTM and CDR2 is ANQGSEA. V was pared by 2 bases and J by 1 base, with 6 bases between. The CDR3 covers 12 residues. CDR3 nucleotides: TGCAGCGTTGAAACAGCGTCCTACGAGCAGTACTTC. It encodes CSVETASYEQYF.

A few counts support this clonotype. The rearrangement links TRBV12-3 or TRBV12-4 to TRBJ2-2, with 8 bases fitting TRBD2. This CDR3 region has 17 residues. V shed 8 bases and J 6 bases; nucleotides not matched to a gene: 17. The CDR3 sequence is CASGDRSGRNSPGELFF. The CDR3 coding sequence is TGTGCCAGCGGGGATCGGAGCGGGAGAAACTCACCCGGGGAGCTGTTTTTT.

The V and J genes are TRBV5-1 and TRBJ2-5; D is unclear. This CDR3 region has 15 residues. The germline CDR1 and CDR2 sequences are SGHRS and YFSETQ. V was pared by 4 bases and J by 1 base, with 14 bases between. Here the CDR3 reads CASSPVPVLQETQYF. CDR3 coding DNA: TGCGCCAGCAGCCCCGTTCCGGTGCTCCAAGAGACCCAGTACTTC.

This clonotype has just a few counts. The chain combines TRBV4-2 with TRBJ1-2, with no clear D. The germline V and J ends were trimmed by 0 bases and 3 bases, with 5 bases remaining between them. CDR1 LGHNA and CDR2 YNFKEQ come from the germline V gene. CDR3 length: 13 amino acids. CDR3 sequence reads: CASSQELDYGYTF. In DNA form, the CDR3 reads TGTGCCAGCAGCCAAGAGTTAGACTATGGCTACACCTTC.

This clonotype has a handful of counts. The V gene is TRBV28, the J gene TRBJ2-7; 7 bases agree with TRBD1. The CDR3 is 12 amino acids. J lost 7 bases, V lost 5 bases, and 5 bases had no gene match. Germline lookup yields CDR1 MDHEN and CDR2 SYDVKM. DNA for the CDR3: TGTGCCAGCAGTCCACAGGGGTGGGAGCAGTACTTC. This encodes CASSPQGWEQYF.

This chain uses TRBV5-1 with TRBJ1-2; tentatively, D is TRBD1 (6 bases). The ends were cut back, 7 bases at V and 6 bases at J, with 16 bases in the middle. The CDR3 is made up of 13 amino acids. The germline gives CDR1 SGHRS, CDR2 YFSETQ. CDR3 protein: CASGVAGVDGYTF. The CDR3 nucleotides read TGCGCCAGCGGCGTGGCAGGGGTTGATGGCTACACCTTC.

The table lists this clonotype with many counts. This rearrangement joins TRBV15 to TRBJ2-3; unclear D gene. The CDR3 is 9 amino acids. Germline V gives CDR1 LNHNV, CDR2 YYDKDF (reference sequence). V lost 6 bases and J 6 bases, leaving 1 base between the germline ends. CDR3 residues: CATSDTQYF. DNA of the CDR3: TGTGCCACCAGTGATACGCAGTATTTT.

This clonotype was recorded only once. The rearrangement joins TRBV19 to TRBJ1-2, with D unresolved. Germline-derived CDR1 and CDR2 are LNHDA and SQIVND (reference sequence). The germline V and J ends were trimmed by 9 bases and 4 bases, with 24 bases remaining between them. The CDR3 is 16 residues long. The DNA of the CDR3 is TGTGCCAGCCACCACCCGGGCACCCGAGTATCCTATGGCTACACCTTC. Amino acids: CASHHPGTRVSYGYTF.

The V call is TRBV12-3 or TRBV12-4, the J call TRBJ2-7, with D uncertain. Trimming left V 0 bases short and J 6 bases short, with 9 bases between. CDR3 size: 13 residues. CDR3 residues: CASSLARTGEQYF. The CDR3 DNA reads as TGTGCCAGCAGTTTAGCGCGAACGGGCGAGCAGTACTTC.

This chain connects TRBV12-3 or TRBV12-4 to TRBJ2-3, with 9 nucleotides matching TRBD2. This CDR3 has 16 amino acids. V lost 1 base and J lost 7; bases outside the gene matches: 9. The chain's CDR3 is CASSLGLAGTPHTQYF. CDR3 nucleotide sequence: TGTGCCAGCAGTTTAGGGCTAGCGGGAACTCCGCATACGCAGTATTTT.

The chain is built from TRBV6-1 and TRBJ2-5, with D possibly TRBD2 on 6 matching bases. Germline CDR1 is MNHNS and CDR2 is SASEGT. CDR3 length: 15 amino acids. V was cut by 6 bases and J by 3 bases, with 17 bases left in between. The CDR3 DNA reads TGTGCCAGCAGAGCCGGGGGAGGTCGTGAAGAGACCCAGTACTTC. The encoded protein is CASRAGGGREETQYF.

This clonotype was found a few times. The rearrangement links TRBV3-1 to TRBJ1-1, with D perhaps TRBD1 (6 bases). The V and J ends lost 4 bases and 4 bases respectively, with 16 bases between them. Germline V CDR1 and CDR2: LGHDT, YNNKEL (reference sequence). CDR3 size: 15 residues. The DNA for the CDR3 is TGTGCCAGCAGCCTAGCACCAACAGGGCCCACTGAAGCTTTCTTT. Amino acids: CASSLAPTGPTEAFF.